The 25 T cell receptor beta chains presented below share a single source sample, sequenced in a study of Ad26.COV2.S vaccination and SARS-CoV-2 variants. Measured with immunoSEQ multiplex PCR; TCRdb has only the in-frame clones, and not every one. The sample includes some 7,000 clones, over 80% of them seen just once. The sample here was peripheral blood, taken after recovery from COVID-19. The receptors derive from a human donor who had recovered from COVID-19.

This sequence joins TRBV6-2 or TRBV6-3 and TRBJ1-1; TRBD1 is a possible D gene (5 bases). The germline CDR1 and CDR2 sequences are MNHEY and SVGEGT. Trimming pared 4 bases from V and 8 bases from J, leaving 17 bases between. The CDR3 consists of 14 residues. The DNA of the CDR3 is TGTGCCAGCAGTTGGGGGACGCCGACGTCCGAAGCTTTCTTT. Amino acids: CASSWGTPTSEAFF.

V and J are TRBV10-1 and TRBJ2-5; 9 nucleotides agree with TRBD1. The CDR3 has 15 residues. V shed 4 bases, J shed 3 bases, and the junction held 6 bases outside the gene matches. Germline V gene lookup returns CDR1 WNHNN and CDR2 SYGVQD (reference sequence). The CDR3 sequence: CASSAGGTGKETQYF. CDR3 DNA sequence: TGCGCCAGCAGTGCCGGCGGGACAGGGAAAGAGACCCAGTACTTC.

This chain uses TRBV7-8 with TRBJ2-2; D may match TRBD1 or TRBD2 (5 bases each). V was pared by 4 bases and J by 1 base, with 13 bases between. Germline CDR1 SGHVS, CDR2 FQNEAQ. The CDR3 extends over 16 amino acids. As DNA, the CDR3 is TGTGCCAGCAGCTGGGGGTCCATCCAGAACACCGGGGAGCTGTTTTTT. Encoded protein: CASSWGSIQNTGELFF.

The genes are TRBV29-1 and TRBJ1-4; D is unclear. The germline V gene encodes CDR1 SQVTM and CDR2 ANQGSEA. The CDR3 runs to 14 residues. V was cut by 8 bases and J by 0 bases, with 13 bases left in between. The chain's CDR3 is CSILGSATNEKLFF. DNA for the CDR3: TGCAGCATACTGGGGTCGGCAACTAATGAAAAACTGTTTTTT.

With regard to this clone: A junction boundary mismatches the germline segment, possibly from a read error. The rearrangement joins TRBV20-1 to TRBJ2-5; no clear D gene. Germline-derived CDR1 and CDR2 are DFQATT and SNEGSKA (reference sequence). The CDR3 loop spans 11 amino acids. CDR3: CSAGEGETQYF. CDR3 DNA sequence: TGCAGTGCTGGAGAAGGAGAGACCCAGTACTTC.

This chain uses TRBV28 with TRBJ1-3; D unresolved. Trimming cost V 7 bases and J 0 bases, with 16 bases left between them. The CDR3 contains 16 residues. The germline CDR1 and CDR2 sequences are MDHEN and SYDVKM. CDR3: CASTPRFSPSGNTIYF. As DNA, the CDR3 is TGTGCCAGCACCCCCCGCTTTAGCCCCTCTGGAAACACCATATATTTT.

This rearrangement joins TRBV5-8 to TRBJ1-5; maybe TRBD1 (5 bases). Germline V gene lookup returns CDR1 SGHTS and CDR2 YDEGEE. CDR3 size: 16 residues. V was trimmed by 7 bases and J by 0 bases, leaving 17 bases between them. DNA of the CDR3: TGTGCCAGCGGCGGGGGGTCACGGGCTAGCAATCAGCCCCAGCATTTT. Residues: CASGGGSRASNQPQHF. Looking up the rest from reference TRBV5-8 and TRBJ1-5 gives the full variable domain: EAGVTQSPTHLIKTRGQQATLRCSPISGHTSVYWYQQALGLGLQFLLWYDEGEERNRGNFPPRFSGRQFPNYSSELNVNALELEDSALYLCASGGGSRASNQPQHFGDGTRLSIL.

The rearrangement uses TRBV4-3 and TRBJ2-3; the D gene is possibly TRBD1 (5 bases). The CDR3 has 14 residues. CDR1 is LGHNA and CDR2 is YSLEER in the germline V gene. Trimming left V 1 base short and J 2 bases short, with 7 bases between. Here the CDR3 reads CASSQAGHTDTQYF. DNA of the CDR3: TGCGCCAGCAGCCAAGCAGGGCACACAGATACGCAGTATTTT.

The chain couples TRBV6-2 or TRBV6-3 to TRBJ1-5; D is ambiguous. The CDR3 consists of 14 residues. Trimming removed 1 base from V and 6 bases from J, with 10 bases in between. Germline CDR1 is MNHEY and CDR2 is SVGEGT. The DNA for the CDR3 is TGTGCCAGCAGTTACTTACTTCCAGGTCAGCCCCAGCATTTT. Its translation is CASSYLLPGQPQHF.

J is TRBJ1-3 and V is TRBV7-8; 11 positions agree with TRBD1. Trimming cost V 4 bases and J 0 bases; bases outside gene matches: 2. The CDR3 contains 16 residues. Looked up from germline, CDR1 is SGHVS and CDR2 is FQNEAQ. CDR3 bases: TGTGCCAGCAGCTCCGGGACAGGGGGCTCTGGAAACACCATATATTTT. Protein sequence: CASSSGTGGSGNTIYF.

This chain connects TRBV28 to TRBJ1-1; 9 nucleotides line up with TRBD1. The CDR3 spans 14 residues. V trimming: 7 bases; J trimming: 0 bases; junction bases outside the gene matches: 3. The V gene's germline CDR1 is MDHEN and CDR2 SYDVKM. CDR3 sequence (DNA): TGTGCCAGCACCTGGGACAGGGTGAACACTGAAGCTTTCTTT. This gives the protein CASTWDRVNTEAFF.

The CDR3 loop is CASSTWGGKVNQPQHF. The DNA of the CDR3 is TGTGCCAGTAGTACCTGGGGGGGAAAAGTCAATCAGCCCCAGCATTTT. The chain carries TRBV19 and TRBJ1-5; perhaps TRBD1 as D (5 bases). Germline CDR1 and CDR2: LNHDA and SQIVND (reference sequence). The CDR3 length is 16 residues. The germline V and J ends were trimmed by 4 bases and 3 bases, with 16 bases remaining between them.

The chain is built from TRBV5-4 and TRBJ2-5; perhaps TRBD2 as D (5 bases). Germline-derived CDR1 and CDR2 are SGHNT and YYREEE (reference sequence). The ends were cut back, 4 bases at V and 7 bases at J, with 14 bases in the middle. This CDR3 spans 13 amino acids. The DNA for the CDR3 is TGTGCCAGCAGCCCCGGGGTAGCAGGGACCCAGTACTTC. The encoded protein is CASSPGVAGTQYF.

The V call is TRBV12-1, the J call TRBJ1-4; TRBD1 is taken as the D call from the table, unchecked against the DNA. TRBV12-1 is a recognized pseudogene. This CDR3 contains 16 residues. This CDR3 is CASSCPRQGAGEKLFF. CDR3 DNA sequence: TGTGCCAGCAGCTGCCCCCGCCAGGGGGCTGGGGAAAAACTGTTTTTT.

V gene TRBV6-2 or TRBV6-3 combines with J gene TRBJ2-2; D might be TRBD2 (6 bases). The CDR3 loop spans 16 amino acids. V lost 0 bases, J lost 5 bases, and 13 bases lay in between. The germline gives CDR1 MNHEY, CDR2 SVGEGT. The CDR3 region has the DNA TGTGCCAGCAGTTACTCGAGGCAGGGACTGACCGGGGAGCTGTTTTTT. This gives the protein CASSYSRQGLTGELFF.

This clone was recorded only once. The rearrangement links TRBV30 to TRBJ2-3, with unresolved D. The CDR3 is 13 amino acids. Trimming cost V 2 bases and J 0 bases, with 6 bases left between them. Germline CDR1 reads GTSNPN; CDR2 reads SVGIG (reference sequence). The CDR3, as DNA: TGTGCCTGGAGTATCCTCAGCACAGATACGCAGTATTTT. This gives the protein CAWSILSTDTQYF.

The rearrangement links TRBV6-5 to TRBJ1-6; 9 nucleotides line up with TRBD1. Germline V gene sequence: CDR1 MNHEY, CDR2 SVGAGI. V was pared by 5 bases and J by 6 bases, with 2 bases of the junction left unmatched. This CDR3 has 14 amino acids. CDR3 sequence reads: CASSTDRGNSPLHF. The CDR3 nucleotides are TGTGCCAGCAGTACGGACAGGGGTAATTCACCCCTCCACTTT.

V and J are TRBV7-6 and TRBJ1-5; the D gene is possibly TRBD1 (5 bases). The CDR3 has 16 amino acids. Germline V gene sequence: CDR1 SGHVS, CDR2 FNYEAQ. V was shortened by 5 bases and J by 4 bases, with 18 bases between the two germline ends. DNA for the CDR3: TGTGCCAGCAGCGCGGGCGTAAGGGGCTCAAATCAGCCCCAGCATTTT. As protein: CASSAGVRGSNQPQHF.

J is TRBJ2-7 and V is TRBV14; D is uncertain. The germline gives CDR1 SGHDN, CDR2 FVKESK. V was cut by 5 bases and J by 6 bases, with 8 bases left in between. The CDR3 length is 11 residues. This CDR3 reads CASSSFGEQYF. CDR3 nucleotide sequence: TGTGCCAGCAGCTCTTTCGGCGAGCAGTACTTC.

The rearrangement uses TRBV5-1 and TRBJ2-7, with D possibly TRBD2 on 5 matching bases. The CDR3 runs 15 residues. Trimming removed 2 bases at V and 4 bases at J, with 16 bases between. Germline lookup yields CDR1 SGHRS and CDR2 YFSETQ. The CDR3 coding sequence is TGCGCCAGCAGCTTCGGGCCACCCCGGGGTTACGAGCAGTACTTC. Residues: CASSFGPPRGYEQYF.

The chain joins TRBV7-2 to TRBJ1-3, with D possibly being TRBD1 (6 bases). The V end lost 0 bases, the J end lost 0 bases, and 21 bases lay between the germline ends. CDR1 and CDR2 (germline): SGHTA, FQGNSA. The CDR3 contains 20 residues. This CDR3 is CASSLAGANLVYSSGNTIYF. CDR3 nucleotides: TGTGCCAGCAGCTTAGCGGGGGCAAATCTTGTATACAGCTCTGGAAACACCATATATTTT.

This chain uses TRBV10-3 with TRBJ2-5; D is perhaps TRBD1 (6 bases). Between the trimmed V and J ends, which lost 2 bases and 5 bases, there was a span of 12 bases. CDR3 length: 14 amino acids. The germline V gene has CDR1 ENHRY and CDR2 SYGVKD. CDR3 loop: CAISEGGLGETQYF. As DNA, the CDR3 is TGTGCCATCAGTGAGGGGGGCCTCGGGGAGACCCAGTACTTC.

The chain carries TRBV6-5 and TRBJ2-7, with unresolved D. CDR1 MNHEY and CDR2 SVGAGI come from the germline V gene. V was clipped by 7 bases and J by 3 bases, with 4 bases between them. This CDR3 comprises 10 residues. The CDR3 is CASNSYEQYF. The CDR3 nucleotides are TGTGCCAGCAATAGCTACGAGCAGTACTTC.

The chain carries TRBV25-1 and TRBJ1-6, with D possibly being TRBD1 (6 bases). This CDR3 is built from 14 residues. Germline CDR1 and CDR2: MGHDK and SYGVNS. V gave up 0 bases and J gave up 13 bases, with 13 bases separating them. CDR3 in amino acids: CASSEYLQGLPLHF. Written as DNA, the CDR3 is TGTGCCAGCAGTGAATATCTCCAGGGGTTGCCCCTCCACTTT.

The rearrangement links TRBV5-1 to TRBJ2-5; D is possibly TRBD2 (6 bases). The CDR3 sequence is 14 residues long. Per the germline V gene, CDR1 is SGHRS and CDR2 is YFSETQ. V was pared by 4 bases and J by 2 bases, with 12 bases between. CDR3 in DNA: TGCGCCAGCAGCCGACTAGGGGCGCAAGAGACCCAGTACTTC. Its translation: CASSRLGAQETQYF.